These 8 T cell receptor beta chains originate from one sample sequenced in a study of T-cell reconstitution after alpha-beta-depleted transplantation in children. Using unique molecular identifiers, the investigators prepared the TCRbeta library. TCRdb itself ran the PCR reads through MiXCR, one entry per CDR3 protein. The table lists approximately 300,000 distinct CDR3 sequences, roughly 9.1% of them singletons. The source was PBMCs, collected before TCRalphabeta/CD19-depleted stem cell transplant. These receptors were taken from a boy less than two years old with acute myeloid leukemia, due to receive a stem cell transplant.

This clonotype was picked up many times. The chain combines TRBV20-1 with TRBJ2-3; D ambiguous. The CDR3 is 16 residues long. Germline values: CDR1 DFQATT, CDR2 SNEGSKA (reference sequence). Trimming left V 0 bases short and J 0 bases short, with 13 bases between. The CDR3 DNA reads as TGCAGTGCTAGAGATGAGGCCCCCTTTAGCACAGATACGCAGTATTTT. Its protein is CSARDEAPFSTDTQYF.

This clonotype was picked up many times. The V call is TRBV6-1, the J call TRBJ1-3; D is uncertain. V shed 7 bases and J shed 4 bases, with 17 bases lying between them. Looked up from germline, CDR1 is MNHNS and CDR2 is SASEGT. The CDR3 loop spans 15 amino acids. DNA of the CDR3: TGTGCCAGCACCCACAACAGCGGCGGGGGAAACACCATATATTTT. Protein: CASTHNSGGGNTIYF.

There are many counts of this clonotype. V gene TRBV20-1 combines with J gene TRBJ2-6; D may be TRBD1 or TRBD2 (5 bases each). CDR1 is DFQATT and CDR2 is SNEGSKA in the germline V gene (reference sequence). V was cut by 0 bases and J by 0 bases, with 9 bases left in between. The CDR3 is made up of 16 amino acids. This CDR3 reads CSARDSGHSGANVLTF. The CDR3 DNA follows: TGCAGTGCTAGAGATTCGGGGCACTCTGGGGCCAACGTCCTGACTTTC.

This clonotype was counted many times. The V and J genes are TRBV3-1 and TRBJ2-6; D might be TRBD1 (6 bases). Trimming removed 3 bases at V and 0 bases at J, with 15 bases between. The length of the CDR3 is 18 residues. CDR1 is LGHDT and CDR2 is YNNKEL in the germline V gene (reference sequence). DNA of the CDR3: TGTGCCAGCAGCCAGGCAGGGGTCCGATTCTCTGGGGCCAACGTCCTGACTTTC. It is translated as CASSQAGVRFSGANVLTF.

For this clonotype: A clone one base away is much larger, so this may be a read error. This chain links TRBV20-1 with TRBJ2-7, with 9 bases aligning to TRBD1. Germline loops: CDR1 DFQATT, CDR2 SNEGSKA (reference sequence). The CDR3 is 13 amino acids. CDR3 in amino acids: CGASLDRGKEQYF. CDR3 coding DNA: TGCGGTGCTAGCCTGGACAGGGGAAAAGAGCAGTACTTC.

This clonotype occurred many times. The genes are TRBV12-3 or TRBV12-4 and TRBJ2-1; 8 bases agree with TRBD1. This CDR3 contains 14 residues. V was pared by 6 bases and J by 2 bases, with 3 bases of the junction left unmatched. Here the CDR3 reads CASRSTGAYNEQFF. The DNA of the CDR3 is TGTGCCAGCAGATCGACAGGGGCCTACAATGAGCAGTTCTTC.

This clonotype was observed at least ten times. CDR3 sequence: CASSWATGSSYEQYF. CDR3 coding DNA: TGTGCCAGCAGCTGGGCGACAGGCTCCTCCTACGAGCAGTACTTC. The chain carries TRBV7-2 and TRBJ2-7; D is possibly TRBD1 (6 bases). Germline CDR1 SGHTA, CDR2 FQGNSA. The CDR3 loop spans 15 amino acids. The ends were cut back, 4 bases at V and 0 bases at J, with 13 bases in the middle.

This clonotype came up many times. The rearrangement uses TRBV5-8 and TRBJ2-1, with D maybe TRBD2 (6 bases). The germline CDR1 and CDR2 sequences are SGHTS and YDEGEE. Trimming took off 3 bases at V and 1 base at J, with 17 bases between the two ends. This CDR3 is 17 amino acids long. In DNA, the CDR3 is TGTGCCAGCAGCTCGTCCGGGCTAGCGCCATCCTACAATGAGCAGTTCTTC. This translates into CASSSSGLAPSYNEQFF.